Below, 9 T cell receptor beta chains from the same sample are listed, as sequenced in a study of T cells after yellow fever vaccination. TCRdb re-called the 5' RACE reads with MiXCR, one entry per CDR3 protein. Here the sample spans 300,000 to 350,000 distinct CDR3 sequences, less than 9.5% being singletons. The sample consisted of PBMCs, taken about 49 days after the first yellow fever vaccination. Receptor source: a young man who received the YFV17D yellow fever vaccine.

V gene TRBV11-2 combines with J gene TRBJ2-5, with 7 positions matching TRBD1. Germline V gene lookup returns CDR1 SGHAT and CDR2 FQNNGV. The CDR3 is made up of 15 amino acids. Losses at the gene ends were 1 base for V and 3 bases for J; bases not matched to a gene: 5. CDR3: CASSLVPGTEETQYF. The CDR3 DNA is TGTGCCAGCAGCTTAGTTCCCGGGACAGAAGAGACCCAGTACTTC. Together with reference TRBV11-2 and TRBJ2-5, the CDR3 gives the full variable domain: EAGVAQSPRYKIIEKRQSVAFWCNPISGHATLYWYQQILGQGPKLLIQFQNNGVVDDSQLPKDRFSAERLKGVDSTLKIQPAKLEDSAVYLCASSLVPGTEETQYFGPGTRLLVL.

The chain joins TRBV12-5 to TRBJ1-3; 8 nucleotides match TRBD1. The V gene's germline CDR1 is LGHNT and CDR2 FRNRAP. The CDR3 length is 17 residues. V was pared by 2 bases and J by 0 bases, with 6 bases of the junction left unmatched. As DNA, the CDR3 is TGTGCTAGTGGTTTGACCCTCGACAGGGGCTCTGGAAACACCATATATTTT. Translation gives CASGLTLDRGSGNTIYF. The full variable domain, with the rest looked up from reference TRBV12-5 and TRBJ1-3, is DARVTQTPRHKVTEMGQEVTMRCQPILGHNTVFWYRQTMMQGLELLAYFRNRAPLDDSGMPKDRFSAEMPDATLATLKIQPSEPRDSAVYFCASGLTLDRGSGNTIYFGEGSWLTVV.

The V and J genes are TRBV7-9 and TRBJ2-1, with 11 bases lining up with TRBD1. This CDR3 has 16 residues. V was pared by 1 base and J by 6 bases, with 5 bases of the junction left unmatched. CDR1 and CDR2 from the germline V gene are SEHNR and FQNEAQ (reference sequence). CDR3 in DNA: TGTGCCAGCAGCTTAGGAGGACAGGGGGCCCCCAATGAGCAGTTCTTC. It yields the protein CASSLGGQGAPNEQFF.

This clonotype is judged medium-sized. The CDR3 DNA reads as TGCAGCGTTGAAGATTGGGGTTCTGAGGATTCCACCGGGGAGCTGTTTTTT. Translating it yields CSVEDWGSEDSTGELFF. This sequence joins TRBV29-1 and TRBJ2-2; D remains unclear. In germline, CDR1 is SQVTM, CDR2 ANQGSEA. Trimming removed 0 bases at V and 4 bases at J, with 18 bases between. This CDR3 is 17 amino acids long.

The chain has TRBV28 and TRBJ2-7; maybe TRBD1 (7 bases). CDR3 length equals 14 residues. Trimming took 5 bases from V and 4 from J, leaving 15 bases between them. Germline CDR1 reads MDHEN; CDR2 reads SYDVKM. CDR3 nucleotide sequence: TGTGCCAGCAGTCCGCAGACAGGGACTTACGAGCAGTACGTC. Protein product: CASSPQTGTYEQYV.

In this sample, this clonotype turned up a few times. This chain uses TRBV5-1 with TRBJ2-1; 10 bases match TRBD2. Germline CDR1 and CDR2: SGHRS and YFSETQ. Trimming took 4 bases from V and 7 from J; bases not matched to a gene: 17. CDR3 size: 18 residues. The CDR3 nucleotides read TGCGCCAGCAGCCAGAAAATACCTCTAGCGGGGGATAGAAATGAGCAGTTCTTC. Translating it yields CASSQKIPLAGDRNEQFF.

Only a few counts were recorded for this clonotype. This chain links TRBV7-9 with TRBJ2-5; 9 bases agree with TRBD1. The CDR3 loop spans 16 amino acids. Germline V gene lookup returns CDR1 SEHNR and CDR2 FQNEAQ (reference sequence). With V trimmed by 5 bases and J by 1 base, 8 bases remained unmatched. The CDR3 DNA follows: TGTGCCAGCAGCCGGTGGACAGGGGCGGTCCAAGAGACCCAGTACTTC. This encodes CASSRWTGAVQETQYF.

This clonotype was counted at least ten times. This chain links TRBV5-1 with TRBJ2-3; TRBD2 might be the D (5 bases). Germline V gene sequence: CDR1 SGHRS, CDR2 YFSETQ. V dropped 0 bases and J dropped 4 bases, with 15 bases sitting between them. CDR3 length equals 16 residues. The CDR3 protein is CASSLAGVSASDTQYF. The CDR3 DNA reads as TGCGCCAGCAGCTTGGCCGGGGTCTCCGCTTCAGATACGCAGTATTTT.

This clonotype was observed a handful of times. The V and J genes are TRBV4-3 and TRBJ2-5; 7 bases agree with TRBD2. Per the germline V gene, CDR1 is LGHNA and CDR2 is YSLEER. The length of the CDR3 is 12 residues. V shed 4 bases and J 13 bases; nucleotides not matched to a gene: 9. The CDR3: CASSPRDSGGYF. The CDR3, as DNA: TGCGCCAGCAGCCCCCGGGACTCGGGGGGGTACTTC.